The 27 T cell receptor beta chains listed next were all sequenced from one sample in a study of T cells in Graves' hyperthyroidism and ophthalmopathy. Researchers amplified the TCR beta CDR3 regions from RNA transcripts. An initial round of RT-PCR targeting the TCR CDR3 relied on the HTBI primer set. TCRdb recomputed calls from the multiplex PCR reads with MiXCR, one row per CDR3 protein. The data hold approximately 370,000 distinct CDR3 sequences, with roughly a sixth observed a single time. The sequenced material came from blood. The receptor set was obtained from a woman aged 25 to 39 with Graves' hyperthyroidism that later progressed to Graves' ophthalmopathy.

The J gene is TRBJ2-6, the V gene TRBV5-1; D perhaps matches TRBD2 (6 bases). Trimming cost V 3 bases and J 2 bases, with 18 bases left between them. The CDR3 runs to 18 residues. Germline CDR1 SGHRS, CDR2 YFSETQ. The CDR3 DNA is TGCGCCAGCAGCTCCAACCTCCTGACTAGTGCTGGGGCCAACGTCCTGACTTTC. It is translated as CASSSNLLTSAGANVLTF.

Ten or more counts support this clonotype. V gene TRBV11-1 combines with J gene TRBJ2-7, with D maybe TRBD2 (5 bases). V dropped 2 bases and J dropped 2 bases, with 13 bases sitting between them. CDR1 and CDR2 from the germline V gene are SGHAT and FQDESV (reference sequence). The CDR3 is 15 residues long. CDR3 DNA sequence: TGTGCCAGCAGCTTACTCCGGGGTCCGGCCTACGAGCAGTACTTC. Residues: CASSLLRGPAYEQYF.

The sample holds many counts of this clonotype. The rearrangement uses TRBV2 and TRBJ1-5; D might be TRBD1 (5 bases). Germline loops: CDR1 SNHLY, CDR2 FYNNEI. This CDR3 spans 15 amino acids. The V end lost 6 bases, the J end lost 9 bases, and 21 bases lay between the germline ends. CDR3 protein: CASSAAGQDDGPQHF. CDR3 nucleotides: TGTGCCAGCAGCGCCGCGGGGCAGGATGATGGGCCCCAGCATTTT.

A few counts support this clonotype. The rearrangement joins TRBV14 to TRBJ2-1, with D maybe TRBD1 (6 bases). CDR1 and CDR2 (germline): SGHDN, FVKESK. The CDR3 totals 12 residues. V was shortened by 3 bases and J by 11 bases, with 11 bases between the two germline ends. Written as DNA, the CDR3 is TGTGCCAGCAGCCAGTTAACAGGGAAGCAGTTCTTC. Its translation: CASSQLTGKQFF.

This clonotype was detected a few times. V usage is TRBV29-1 and J usage is TRBJ2-1; 7 nucleotides match TRBD2. V lost 7 bases, J lost 1 base, and 7 bases stayed unmatched. Germline V lookup: CDR1 SQVTM, CDR2 ANQGSEA. The CDR3 is 14 residues long. The CDR3 coding sequence is TGCAGCGCCGCTAGCGGATCGTCCTACAATGAGCAGTTCTTC. This translates into CSAASGSSYNEQFF.

V gene TRBV28 combines with J gene TRBJ2-7, with 7 bases lining up with TRBD1. Germline V lookup: CDR1 MDHEN, CDR2 SYDVKM. Trimming removed 4 bases from V and 3 bases from J; junction bases left unmatched: 18. This CDR3 is 18 amino acids long. CDR3 DNA: TGTGCCAGCAGTTCGGACAGGTCGACCGCCCTCGGACACTACGAGCAGTACTTC. Translation gives CASSSDRSTALGHYEQYF.

This clonotype was found many times. The V gene is TRBV7-9, the J gene TRBJ2-6, with D perhaps being TRBD1 or TRBD2 (5 bases each). Trimming shortened V by 4 bases and J by 4 bases, and 14 bases separated the two germline ends. This CDR3 region has 16 residues. Germline CDR1 SEHNR, CDR2 FQNEAQ (reference sequence). The CDR3 sequence is CASSSGRVGGANVLTF. DNA of the CDR3: TGTGCCAGCAGCTCGGGACGGGTCGGCGGGGCCAACGTCCTGACTTTC.

This clonotype was seen more than once but under ten times. This chain joins TRBV18 and TRBJ2-1, with 14 bases that match TRBD2. V trimming: 4 bases; J trimming: 4 bases; junction bases outside the gene matches: 6. Germline CDR1 is KGHSH and CDR2 is LQKENI. This CDR3 spans 17 amino acids. As DNA, the CDR3 is TGTGCCAGCTCACGACTAGCGGGAGGGTTCAGTTACAATGAGCAGTTCTTC. The encoded protein is CASSRLAGGFSYNEQFF.

About this clonotype itself: It may be a read error: a sequence one base away is much more abundant. The CDR3 here is CTARGRGEQYF. In DNA form, the CDR3 reads TGTACCGCAAGGGGGCGCGGAGAGCAGTACTTC. The V gene is TRBV27, the J gene TRBJ2-7; TRBD1 aligns across 7 bases. The length of the CDR3 is 11 residues. Per the germline V gene, CDR1 is MNHEY and CDR2 is SMNVEV (reference sequence).

This chain uses TRBV9 with TRBJ2-4; maybe TRBD1 (6 bases). The V end lost 0 bases, the J end lost 8 bases, and 15 bases lay between the germline ends. The CDR3 runs 15 residues. CDR1 is SGDLS and CDR2 is YYNGEE in the germline V gene. The CDR3 DNA reads TGTGCCAGCAGCGTAGGTGGGGGCTTACAAGACATTCAGTACTTC. Its translation is CASSVGGGLQDIQYF.

This clonotype was seen repeatedly, ten times or more. The chain links TRBV12-3 or TRBV12-4 to TRBJ2-3; either TRBD1 or TRBD2 may supply D (5 bases each). This CDR3 has 12 residues. V shed 9 bases and J shed 4 bases, with 11 bases lying between them. CDR3 bases: TGTGCCAGTTGGGGGTACTCAGATACGCAGTATTTT. Translating it yields CASWGYSDTQYF.

This clonotype has ten or more counts. This chain links TRBV20-1 with TRBJ2-7, with 8 bases identical to TRBD2. With 3 bases clipped from V and 5 bases from J, the junction kept 9 bases outside the gene matches. CDR1 is DFQATT and CDR2 is SNEGSKA in the germline V gene (reference sequence). The CDR3 has 14 residues. The CDR3: CSARESGSGDEQYF. The CDR3 DNA reads TGCAGTGCTAGGGAAAGCGGGAGTGGCGACGAGCAGTACTTC.

This clonotype was counted at least ten times. The CDR3: CASSASDSSYNSPLHF. Here the CDR3 DNA reads TGTGCCAGCAGCGCGTCCGACAGTTCCTATAATTCACCCCTCCACTTT. J is TRBJ1-6 and V is TRBV2; maybe TRBD1 (5 bases). Trimming cost V 6 bases and J 1 base, with 13 bases left between them. The CDR3 sequence is 16 residues long. Looked up from germline, CDR1 is SNHLY and CDR2 is FYNNEI.

This clonotype was recorded a few times. The chain combines TRBV4-2 with TRBJ2-2; 7 positions match TRBD2. The trim removed 0 bases at V and 5 bases at J, leaving 3 bases unmatched. The germline CDR1 and CDR2 sequences are LGHNA and YNFKEQ. This CDR3 comprises 15 residues. CDR3 region: CASSQDWTSTGELFF. The CDR3 DNA is TGTGCCAGCAGCCAAGATTGGACTAGTACCGGGGAGCTGTTTTTT.

The J gene is TRBJ2-4, the V gene TRBV4-2; a possible D gene is TRBD1 (6 bases). Germline V lookup: CDR1 LGHNA, CDR2 YNFKEQ. The V end was cut by 2 bases, the J end by 2 bases, with 16 bases between. The CDR3 has 17 residues. The CDR3 loop is CASSQPGEGGTKNIQYF. DNA for the CDR3: TGTGCCAGCAGCCAACCCGGGGAAGGGGGAACCAAAAACATTCAGTACTTC.

This clonotype was detected only a few times. J is TRBJ2-4 and V is TRBV12-3 or TRBV12-4, with 7 nucleotides matching TRBD2. Germline trimming cut 3 bases from V and 5 bases from J; bases unmatched to any gene: 4. The CDR3 covers 14 residues. The CDR3, as DNA: TGTGCCAGCAGTTTCAAAGCGGGACAAAACATTCAGTACTTC. Protein: CASSFKAGQNIQYF.

This clonotype was picked up many times. V is TRBV5-1 and J is TRBJ2-1; D gene ambiguous. Germline V CDR1 and CDR2: SGHRS, YFSETQ. The germline V and J ends were trimmed by 0 bases and 6 bases, with 13 bases remaining between them. The CDR3 covers 15 residues. The chain's CDR3 is CASSLGAGLFNEQFF. CDR3 DNA: TGCGCCAGCAGCTTGGGGGCCGGATTATTCAATGAGCAGTTCTTC. The complete variable domain, with remaining parts taken from reference TRBV5-1 and TRBJ2-1, reads KAGVTQTPRYLIKTRGQQVTLSCSPISGHRSVSWYQQTPGQGLQFLFEYFSETQRNKGNFPGRFSGRQFSNSRSEMNVSTLELGDSALYLCASSLGAGLFNEQFFGPGTRLTVL.

The chain recombines TRBV5-4 with TRBJ1-2; D unclear. The CDR3 length is 14 residues. CDR1 SGHNT and CDR2 YYREEE come from the germline V gene (reference sequence). V gave up 0 bases and J gave up 4 bases, with 10 bases separating them. CDR3: CASSLEQSSYGYTF. CDR3 bases: TGTGCCAGCAGCTTGGAGCAGTCATCCTATGGCTACACCTTC.

This clonotype came up many times. The chain links TRBV6-1 to TRBJ1-1; D is uncertain. The germline gives CDR1 MNHNS, CDR2 SASEGT. Deletions cut 5 bases from V and 5 bases from J, with 9 bases between. CDR3 length: 12 amino acids. CDR3 nucleotides: TGTGCCAGCAGTACAGTGGGAACTGAAGCTTTCTTT. The encoded protein is CASSTVGTEAFF.

This clonotype was picked up many times. The chain combines TRBV12-3 or TRBV12-4 with TRBJ1-5; no reliable D call. The CDR3 has 13 amino acids. V was clipped by 3 bases and J by 7 bases, with 10 bases between them. CDR3 loop: CASSFGRAQPQHF. Written as DNA, the CDR3 is TGTGCCAGCAGTTTCGGCCGGGCACAGCCCCAGCATTTT.

This clonotype was seen many times. The chain recombines TRBV29-1 with TRBJ1-6; D uncertain. Germline assignment: CDR1 SQVTM and CDR2 ANQGSEA. Between the trimmed V and J ends, which lost 6 bases and 6 bases, there was a span of 12 bases. This CDR3 has 13 amino acids. CDR3 in DNA: TGCAGCGTCCGCGCGACCGCTAATTCACCCCTCCACTTT. Translated, it gives CSVRATANSPLHF.

This clonotype appeared many times. The J gene is TRBJ1-5, the V gene TRBV28; D is uncertain. Germline V gene data show CDR1 as MDHEN and CDR2 as SYDVKM. This CDR3 spans 13 amino acids. The V end was cut by 3 bases, the J end by 1 base, with 4 bases between. CDR3 amino acids: CASSLLSNQPQHF. DNA of the CDR3: TGTGCCAGCAGTTTGTTGAGCAATCAGCCCCAGCATTTT.

This clonotype was seen a handful of times. The genes are TRBV20-1 and TRBJ2-3, with 9 positions matching TRBD2. CDR3 size: 16 residues. V lost 1 base and J lost 2; bases outside the gene matches: 7. Germline-derived CDR1 and CDR2 are DFQATT and SNEGSKA (reference sequence). CDR3 nucleotide sequence: TGCAGTGCTAGAGGAAGGCTAGCGGGAAACACAGATACGCAGTATTTT. Residues: CSARGRLAGNTDTQYF.

Ten or more counts support this clonotype. The chain employs TRBV3-1 and TRBJ1-2; the match to TRBD1 covers 7 bases. J lost 7 bases, V lost 4 bases, and 3 bases had no gene match. The CDR3 has 12 amino acids. CDR1 is LGHDT and CDR2 is YNNKEL in the germline V gene (reference sequence). DNA for the CDR3: TGTGCCAGCAGCCCCGGGACAGCTGGCTACACCTTC. It is translated as CASSPGTAGYTF.

There are many counts of this clonotype. The gene calls are TRBV5-1 and TRBJ2-3, with unresolved D. This CDR3 has 12 amino acids. V lost 5 bases, J lost 1 base, and 5 bases lay in between. Looked up from germline, CDR1 is SGHRS and CDR2 is YFSETQ. The CDR3 protein is CASRRGTDTQYF. In DNA form, the CDR3 reads TGCGCCAGCAGACGCGGCACAGATACGCAGTATTTT.

The DNA for the CDR3 is TGTGCCAGCAGTGAAGAAGGCAGACTCTATGGCTACACCTTC. Amino acid sequence: CASSEEGRLYGYTF. This chain joins TRBV2 and TRBJ1-2; D is unclear. V was clipped by 1 base and J by 4 bases, with 10 bases between them. The germline CDR1 and CDR2 sequences are SNHLY and FYNNEI. This CDR3 is built from 14 residues.

The chain uses TRBV11-2 and TRBJ2-1, with TRBD2 matching 12 bases. This CDR3 has 15 amino acids. V shed 2 bases, J shed 9 bases, and the junction held 5 bases outside the gene matches. CDR1 and CDR2 from the germline V gene are SGHAT and FQNNGV. In DNA, the CDR3 is TGTGCCAGCAGCTTACTAGCGGGGGGGCCATTTGAGCAGTTCTTC. It specifies CASSLLAGGPFEQFF.